Below, 13 T cell receptor beta chains from the same sample are listed, as sequenced in a study of T cell responses to AZD1222 COVID-19 vaccine. Repertoires were generated with immunoSEQ multiplex PCR, while TCRdb's copy carries only in-frame clones and drops some. This sample has some 100,000 clones, with approximately 91% found just once. The source was peripheral blood, collected on day 0 of AZD1222 vaccination. The receptors shown here come from an adult in good health.

This clone was counted many times. The chain combines TRBV7-6 with TRBJ2-7; 8 bases are shared with TRBD1. The CDR3 spans 14 residues. Germline V gives CDR1 SGHVS, CDR2 FNYEAQ. J lost 3 bases, V lost 0 bases, and 1 base had no gene match. The CDR3 bases are TGTGCCAGCAGCTTAGCAGGACAGGGCTACGAGCAGTACTTC. This encodes CASSLAGQGYEQYF.

The rearrangement links TRBV11-1 to TRBJ2-1; no firm D call. The CDR3 is 12 residues long. Germline V gene lookup returns CDR1 SGHAT and CDR2 FQDESV (reference sequence). V gave up 6 bases and J gave up 8 bases, with 11 bases separating them. Written as DNA, the CDR3 is TGTGCCAGCAGTTCCCCACCGGATGAGCAGTTCTTC. The encoded protein is CASSSPPDEQFF.

This chain joins TRBV7-3 and TRBJ1-5, with D possibly TRBD1 on 5 matching bases. V shed 5 bases and J shed 0 bases, with 17 bases lying between them. CDR3 size: 17 residues. CDR1 is SGHTA and CDR2 is FQGTGA in the germline V gene. CDR3 coding DNA: TGTGCCAGCAGCCAGGGAACGACCGATTATAGCAATCAGCCCCAGCATTTT. This gives the protein CASSQGTTDYSNQPQHF.

On this clone itself: A junction end diverges from the germline sequence, so it may reflect a read error. The chain recombines TRBV6-2 or TRBV6-3 with TRBJ1-2, with D possibly matching TRBD1 (5 bases). The CDR3 is 14 residues long. Looked up from germline, CDR1 is MNHEY and CDR2 is SVGEGT. The CDR3 DNA reads TGTGCCAGCAGTTACGACCGGGAGGGCAGGGCACAATTCTTC. Translated, it gives CASSYDREGRAQFF.

Only one count was recorded for this clone. The chain has TRBV5-1 and TRBJ2-3, with 8 bases identical to TRBD1. Germline loops: CDR1 SGHRS, CDR2 YFSETQ. With V trimmed by 0 bases and J by 4 bases, 13 bases remained unmatched. The CDR3 totals 18 residues. CDR3 nucleotide sequence: TGCGCCAGCAGCTTGGAGGGTTGGACAGGGAGTATAGCAGATACGCAGTATTTT. This translates into CASSLEGWTGSIADTQYF.

This chain uses TRBV5-4 with TRBJ2-3, with D perhaps TRBD1 (7 bases). Looked up from germline, CDR1 is SGHNT and CDR2 is YYREEE (reference sequence). The V and J ends lost 5 bases and 0 bases respectively, with 13 bases between them. This CDR3 region has 15 residues. In DNA form, the CDR3 reads TGTGCCAGCAGTAGGAGGGGGCCTAGCACAGATACGCAGTATTTT. Translated, it gives CASSRRGPSTDTQYF. Looking up the rest from reference TRBV5-4 and TRBJ2-3 gives the full variable domain: ETGVTQSPTHLIKTRGQQVTLRCSSQSGHNTVSWYQQALGQGPQFIFQYYREEENGRGNFPPRFSGLQFPNYSSELNVNALELDDSALYLCASSRRGPSTDTQYFGPGTRLTVL.

The J gene is TRBJ1-2, the V gene TRBV4-3, with TRBD1 as a possible D gene (5 bases). The V gene's germline CDR1 is LGHNA and CDR2 YSLEER. This CDR3 is built from 15 residues. Trimming removed 0 bases from V and 0 bases from J, with 8 bases in between. The CDR3 DNA reads TGCGCCAGCAGCCAAGAAGTGGACACTAACTATGGCTACACCTTC. As protein: CASSQEVDTNYGYTF.

The DNA for the CDR3 is TGCAGCGTAGCCGGGACCCCGTATGGCTACACCTTC. Its translation: CSVAGTPYGYTF. The rearrangement links TRBV29-1 to TRBJ1-2; D possibly corresponds to TRBD1 (5 bases). This CDR3 region has 12 residues. V was trimmed by 6 bases and J by 5 bases, leaving 13 bases between them. Germline loops: CDR1 SQVTM, CDR2 ANQGSEA.

The J gene is TRBJ2-3, the V gene TRBV7-9; 10 bases match TRBD1. V lost 5 bases, J lost 6 bases, and 11 bases stayed unmatched. Germline CDR1 SEHNR, CDR2 FQNEAQ (reference sequence). This CDR3 region has 16 residues. The CDR3 sequence: CASSPGTGVMRDTQYF. The DNA for the CDR3 is TGTGCCAGCAGCCCTGGGACAGGGGTAATGCGTGATACGCAGTATTTT.

The CDR3, as DNA: TGCAGTGCTAGACGATGGGACGAGCAGTACTTC. This encodes CSARRWDEQYF. The chain is built from TRBV20-1 and TRBJ2-7; D is unresolved. CDR3 length equals 11 residues. Germline assignment: CDR1 DFQATT and CDR2 SNEGSKA (reference sequence). Trimming removed 2 bases from V and 5 bases from J, with 7 bases in between.

V and J are TRBV18 and TRBJ1-6; maybe TRBD1 (6 bases). Trimming left V 4 bases short and J 8 bases short, with 12 bases between. The length of the CDR3 is 14 residues. The V gene's germline CDR1 is KGHSH and CDR2 LQKENI. CDR3 sequence reads: CASSRTALDSPLHF. CDR3 nucleotide sequence: TGTGCCAGCTCACGGACAGCCCTTGATTCACCCCTCCACTTT.

The chain recombines TRBV7-2 with TRBJ1-3; D gene unclear. Germline loops: CDR1 SGHTA, CDR2 FQGNSA. V was clipped by 2 bases and J by 9 bases, with 17 bases between them. The CDR3 has 15 residues. The CDR3 reads CASSLTQAGGVTIYF. As DNA, the CDR3 is TGTGCCAGCAGCTTAACCCAAGCTGGTGGTGTCACCATATATTTT.

The V gene is TRBV27, the J gene TRBJ1-4; no reliable D call. V gave up 6 bases and J gave up 4 bases, with 9 bases separating them. The CDR3 covers 13 residues. Germline lookup yields CDR1 MNHEY and CDR2 SMNVEV (reference sequence). CDR3 residues: CASRRIDNEKLFF. For the CDR3, the DNA is TGTGCCAGCAGGAGGATCGATAATGAAAAACTGTTTTTT.